This T cell receptor beta chain emerged from a study of cytomegalovirus exposure and HLA in healthy donors. PCR involved 60 Vbeta and 13 Jbeta primers. Assay: immunoSEQ multiplex PCR; the TCRdb copy retains only in-frame clones and omits some. The sample has 45,000 to 55,000 clones. The trim removed 5 bases at V and 5 bases at J, leaving 8 bases unmatched. The CDR3 has 15 residues. Per the germline V gene, CDR1 is SGHVS and CDR2 is FNYEAQ. The genes are TRBV7-6 and TRBJ2-5; 10 bases line up with TRBD1. Material for sequencing was PBMCs. The receptor's source is a male donor in good health and CMV-seropositive. As DNA, the CDR3 is TGTGCCAGCAGCCCGACAGGGGGCGTCGGTGAGACCCAGTACTTC. This gives the protein CASSPTGGVGETQYF.